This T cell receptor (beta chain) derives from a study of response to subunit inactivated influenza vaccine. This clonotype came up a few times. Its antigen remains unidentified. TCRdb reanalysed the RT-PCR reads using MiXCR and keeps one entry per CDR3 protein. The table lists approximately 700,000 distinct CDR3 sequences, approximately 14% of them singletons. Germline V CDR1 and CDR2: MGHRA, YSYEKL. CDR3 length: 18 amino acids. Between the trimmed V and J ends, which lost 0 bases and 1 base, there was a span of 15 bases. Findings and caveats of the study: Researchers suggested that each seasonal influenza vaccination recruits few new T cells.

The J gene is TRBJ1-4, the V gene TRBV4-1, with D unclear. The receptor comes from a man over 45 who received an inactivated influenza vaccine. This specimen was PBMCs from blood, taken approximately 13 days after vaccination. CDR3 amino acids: CASSQDLTRKQTNEKLFF. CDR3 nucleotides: TGCGCCAGCAGCCAAGATCTCACGAGGAAGCAAACTAATGAAAAACTGTTTTTT.